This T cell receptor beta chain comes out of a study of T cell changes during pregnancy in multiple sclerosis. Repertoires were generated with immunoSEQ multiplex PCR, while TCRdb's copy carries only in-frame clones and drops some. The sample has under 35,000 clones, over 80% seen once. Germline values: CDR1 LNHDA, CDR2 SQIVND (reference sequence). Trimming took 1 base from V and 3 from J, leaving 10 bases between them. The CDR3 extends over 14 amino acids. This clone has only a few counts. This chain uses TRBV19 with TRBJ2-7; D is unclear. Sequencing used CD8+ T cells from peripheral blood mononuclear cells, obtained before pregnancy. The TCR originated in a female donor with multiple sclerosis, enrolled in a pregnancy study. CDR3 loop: CASSIGGTGYEQYF. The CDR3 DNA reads TGTGCCAGTAGTATAGGCGGCACTGGCTACGAGCAGTACTTC.